The clone carrying this TCR beta chain was seen more than once but under ten times. Its antigen is not known. Bulk TCR libraries used previously described methods and listed TCR primers. A single record per CDR3 protein comes from TCRdb applying MiXCR to the PCR reads. The table has around 470,000 distinct CDR3 sequences, about 25% seen once. These data originate in a study of molecular identifiers for immune sequencing clone quantification. A CD8+CD4-CCR7+CD45RA+ phenotype served as the sorting definition for naive CD8 T cells. The CDR3 is 16 residues long. Per germline, CDR1 MNHEY and CDR2 SVGAGI. V shed 5 bases and J 5 bases; nucleotides not matched to a gene: 9. Notes on the study in general: Clone sizes could be underestimated for highly expanded clones when identical TCR molecules share a barcode. More than 99% of effector molecules, versus under 1% of naive-cell molecules, belonged to clones above 20 RNA copies.

V and J are TRBV6-5 and TRBJ2-3; 11 bases are shared with TRBD2. The sequence was collected from a human donor in good health. Some libraries in this study had Jurkat cell RNA spiked in. Sequenced input: naive CD8+ T cells from blood, with Jurkat cell RNA spiked in. Subset given: FACS-sorted CD8+CD4-CCR7+CD45RA+ naive T cells. The CDR3 loop reads CASSQVAGGRGDTQYF. CDR3 DNA sequence: TGTGCCAGCAGTCAAGTAGCGGGAGGGCGTGGAGATACGCAGTATTTT.